This entry concerns a single T cell receptor beta chain. One junction end does not reproduce the germline sequence, and a read error may be involved. The sample comes from a study of T-cell memory formation after mild COVID-19. Study-level information: Clustering of TCRs was largely donor specific.

Sample barcodes and UMIs were carried by the TCR alpha and TCR beta cDNA libraries that 5'RACE generated with constant-segment primers. TCRdb processed the 5' RACE reads anew with MiXCR; each CDR3 protein has one entry. The sample contains hundreds of thousands of distinct CDR3 sequences, over 15% of which appear only once. CDR3 length equals 13 residues. CDR1 and CDR2 from the germline V gene are SGHTA and FQGTGA. The sample taken for sequencing was PBMCs or a T cell subset sorted from them (not recorded which). The chain combines TRBV7-3 with TRBJ2-1; 8 bases align to TRBD1. The TCR was taken from a man aged 18 to 29 who had mild COVID-19 (a few samples of this study predate the infection). Cell type and time point are not known. As DNA, the CDR3 is TGTGCCAGCAGCGCCCGGACAGGGAATGCGCAGTTCTTC. It translates to CASSARTGNAQFF.